This T cell receptor beta chain was captured by sequencing in a study of CD8+ T cells in alopecia areata (dated by TCRdb to 2017 to 2018). About the investigation overall: Treated patients were enrolled in an open-label pilot trial of oral tofacitinib, 5 to 10 mg twice daily, for moderate-to-severe alopecia areata. Tofacitinib was given for 6 to 18 months, followed by 6 months of follow-up off drug to assess delayed response and recurrence. In treated patients, disease severity was measured using the SALT score, which gives the percentage of scalp surface area affected. The study used high-throughput TCRbeta sequencing to examine T cell clonal expansion in alopecia areata, in both the C3H/HeJ mouse model and human patients. On the human side, TCRbeta sequencing was run on scalp tissue and on sorted CD4+ and CD8+ peripheral blood T cells from healthy controls and from alopecia areata patients with either patchy or totalis/universalis disease. Biopsies were taken from tofacitinib-treated patients at baseline and at 4 and 24 weeks of treatment, and a later scalp biopsy was taken in several of the tofacitinib-treated patients. Clonality in the scalp was compared among normal scalp (n=4), patchy alopecia areata scalp (n=8), and alopecia totalis/universalis scalp (n=8). The RNA source kit depended on sample type: the PAXgene miRNA kit for fixed scalp, the miRNeasy kit for PBMCs, and the RNeasy kit for mouse skin. immunoSEQ multiplex PCR using 35 Vbeta forward primers and 13 Jbeta reverse primers was used to amplify TCRbeta CDR3 regions.

Overall study outcomes, separate from this receptor: Scalp clonality and the number of expanded CD8+ clones among the top 100 scalp clones were significantly decreased by tofacitinib. Lesional scalp, especially in alopecia totalis/universalis, showed higher clonality and more expanded CD8+ clones than normal scalp, suggesting antigenic drive. Shared TCR sequences between patients were less evident than in mice, which may be partly attributable to HLA diversity in the patient population. Because the treated cohort was small and had just a single nonresponder, larger studies are needed to establish links between baseline CD8+ expansion and response. Many expanded lesional clones were found to persist in scalp and blood during tofacitinib treatment, and relapse after treatment cessation may be partly explained by this persistence. Unlike mouse skin, where gammadelta T cells dominate, normal human skin contains resident alphabeta T cells that get sequenced too, which complicates analysis of the scalp TCR repertoire.

The method behind the library was the immunoSEQ multiplex PCR assay. RNA was extracted from all samples and reverse transcribed into cDNA as template for TCR sequencing. First-strand cDNA was synthesized using SuperScript III with a 2:1 mix of oligo-dT and random hexamers. A synthetic immune receptor repertoire was used to gauge amplification bias, and whatever bias remained was removed computationally. The paper's data handling went like this. After raw reads were preprocessed to remove errors, the CDR3 was defined following IMGT conventions as running from the conserved cysteine to phenylalanine. To get clonality, Shannon entropy was normalized by log2 of the number of productive unique TCRs and the result was subtracted from 1. Scalp TCRbeta sequences were cross-referenced with sorted blood CD4 and CD8 repertoires so that the CD4 or CD8 identity of scalp clones could be inferred. TCRdb took this table from immuneACCESS and kept in-frame rearrangements with V and J called. Such tables lack part of the clones; where checked against another copy, unresolved V genes explain under half of the gap, and the rest is unexplained. That table gives V, J and clone size, and the DNA gave D and trimming. The sample yields fewer than 250,000 clones; around two fifths were counted once. Roughly 2.8% of the sample is held by the ten biggest clonotypes.

On this clone itself: Its antigen specificity is not known. Qualities for individual bases were not recorded, and no much larger clone is one base off.

Reading the label with the study, this specimen's treatment or condition is: oral pan-JAK inhibitor, 5-10 mg twice daily. From alopecia areata patients, peripheral blood was collected along with lesional scalp punch biopsies. PBMCs were isolated by density centrifugation and stained for CD3, CD4 and CD8, and CD4+ and CD8+ T cells were sorted on a FACSAria. The source of this sequence is a human donor with alopecia areata. Here the sequenced sample was CD4+ T cells sorted from blood, taken at approximately week 39, from a patient treated with tofacitinib.

DNA sequence: TGCAGCGTCGGACAGGGGAGGCAACATTCAGAGACCCAGTACTTC. Protein translation: CSVGQGRQHSETQYF. This receptor chain uses TRBV29-1 and TRBJ2-5; 9 bases in the junction line up with TRBD1. V and J are trimmed by 6 bases and 4 bases, and the gene matches miss 12 bases of the junction. From its cysteine to its phenylalanine, the CDR3 spans 15 amino acids. Just the 45-base CDR3 DNA is kept, in frame starting at base 1. CDR1 and CDR2, looked up from the germline V gene, are SQVTM and ANQGSEA.